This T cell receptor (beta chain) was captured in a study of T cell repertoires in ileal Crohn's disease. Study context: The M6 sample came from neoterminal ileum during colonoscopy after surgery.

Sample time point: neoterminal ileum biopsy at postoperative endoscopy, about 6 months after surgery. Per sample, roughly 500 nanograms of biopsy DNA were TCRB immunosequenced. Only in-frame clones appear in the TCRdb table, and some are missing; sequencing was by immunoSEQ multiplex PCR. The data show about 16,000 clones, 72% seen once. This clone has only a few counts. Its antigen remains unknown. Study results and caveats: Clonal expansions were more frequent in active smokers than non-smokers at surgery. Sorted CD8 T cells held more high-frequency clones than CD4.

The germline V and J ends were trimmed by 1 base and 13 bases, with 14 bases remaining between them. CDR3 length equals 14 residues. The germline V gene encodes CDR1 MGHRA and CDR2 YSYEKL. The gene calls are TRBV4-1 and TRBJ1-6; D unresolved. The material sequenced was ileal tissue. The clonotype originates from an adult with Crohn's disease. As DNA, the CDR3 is TGCGCCAGCAGCCAAGGTGGCTTCCAGGCTCCCCTCCACTTT. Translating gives CASSQGGFQAPLHF.